The present T cell receptor beta chain was sequenced within a study of cytomegalovirus exposure and HLA in healthy donors (dated by TCRdb to about 2017). Turning to the overall study: In an earlier analysis of 450 to 750 of the donors, 276 Gb of sequence data and 100 million or so unique TCR beta sequences from some 170 million T cells were reported. Approximately 300 gigabases of sequencing data and 91 million or so unique TCR sequences made up an early release that covered 500 to 650 HLA-typed donors. In an earlier analysis of about 590 of the donors, high-throughput TCR beta sequencing was used to judge whether each TCR beta V gene segment behaved as functional or pseudogenic. All discovery cohort repertoires had been generated on a single sequencing platform. The study profiled the T cell repertoires of hundreds of subjects by immunosequencing and related them to cytomegalovirus serostatus. To predict cytomegalovirus infection status, the study brought together high-throughput TCR immunosequencing, statistical association of individual TCRs with disease status, and machine learning. Donor age, sex, ethnicity and CMV serostatus were collected together with the repertoire data. To study patterns of TCR occurrence, a later analysis re-analyzed previously published TCR beta repertoires from 650 to 750 donors and added high-resolution HLA genotyping. Across approximately 400 genotyped donors of the cohort, an average of roughly 200,000 unique TCR beta nucleotide sequences per donor were sequenced, and about a sixth of those sequences were non-productive. The number of donors typed differed by locus, with roughly 620-630 for A, B, C, DRB1 and DQB1, 522 for DQA1, 606 for DPA1, and over 400 for DPB1. Genome-wide SNP genotypes for about 55% of the roughly 670 donors were used in a later genetic analysis, which treated that subset as a discovery cohort. In the later analysis, no new phenotypic data were used to find candidate immune exposures; instead, reliance was placed on TCR beta sequences and their occurrence across donors. HLA typing included class I and class II loci at four-digit resolution. The genetic ancestry cluster associated with self-reported Caucasian donors included about 81% of the roughly 400 genotyped donors. Because of strong linkage in the cohort, roughly five DR-DQ haplotypes were treated as single units for association and clustering. The study aimed to test whether cataloging public T cell receptors could reveal signatures of past pathogen exposure. A separate validation cohort of roughly 110 different subjects was used in addition to the approximately 700-subject first cohort.

Libraries were built with the immunoSEQ multiplex PCR assay. A mixture of 60 forward primers for TCR Vbeta segments and 13 reverse primers for TCR Jbeta segments was used in the multiplex PCR. A multiplex PCR assay on genomic DNA amplified the CDR3 region of rearranged TCR beta genes. On the Illumina HiSeq System, the amplified TCR beta libraries were sequenced as 87-base-pair reads. The source study handled its data this way. In a later analysis, 80 million or so unique TCR beta chains were counted across the 666 repertoires, and roughly 11 million of these chains were shared by at least two donors. Raw reads were error-corrected and collapsed into unique sequences with a nearest-neighbor algorithm that merged closely related sequences to remove PCR and sequencing errors. CDR3 sequences were aligned to IMGT reference sequences to assign V, D and J gene segments. For a sequence to be retained, a match of at least six nucleotides was required to both a V gene segment and a J gene segment. Rearrangements were called productive when the CDR3 lacked stop codons and stayed in frame with V and J; all others were non-productive. Following IMGT convention, CDR3 was defined as the stretch from the second conserved V-encoded cysteine to the conserved J-encoded phenylalanine. The earlier analysis of around 640 of the donors excluded sequences that lacked an unambiguous match to a single V gene segment. In an earlier analysis of approximately 590 of the donors, V segments were called functional above 56.7% productive rearrangements and were called segregating when the between-donor standard deviation exceeded 5%. A statistical classification framework was built for diagnosing cytomegalovirus status from the catalog of TCR beta chain sequences. V and J gene assignment, in a later analysis, came from comparing TCR nucleotide sequences with IMGT/GENE-DB human TR gene sequences. A later analysis assigned CDR3 sequences and most-parsimonious VDJ recombination scenarios with the TCRdist pipeline. In a later analysis, each TCR beta chain was defined by its CDR3 amino acid sequence together with its V-gene family, and reads lacking a unique V-gene family were excluded. As a way to deal with suspected cross-contamination and a sequencing artifact, a later analysis dropped 640 or so nucleotide sequences that were highly shared and had low generation probability. In a later analysis, a clonal expansion index was calculated for each public chain from normalized within-repertoire ranks of inferred template counts. A later analysis computed generation probabilities with a VDJ recombination model fitted to out-of-frame rearrangements, and checked the results against IGoR. Hypergeometric tests were used in a later analysis to score TCR-TCR, TCR-HLA and TCR-CMV co-occurrence, with a repertoire-size bias correction applied to the TCR pairs. False discovery rates were estimated in a later analysis by permuting HLA or CMV assignments 20 times. In a later analysis, co-occurring TCRs were grouped with DBSCAN, and TCRdist sequence similarity was added when clustering was performed within HLA-allele-positive subsets. Repertoires with fewer than 30,000 or more than 120,000 public chains were left out of co-occurrence clustering, as were several repertoires with anomalous nucleotide sharing. In TCRdb, the immuneACCESS table is reduced to in-frame sequences with V and J assigned. These tables do not hold every clone; where another copy was compared, an unresolved V gene accounts for under half, and the others remain unexplained. V and J calls and clone size come straight from that table; D and trimming were deduced from the DNA. The sample table shows approximately 82,000 clones, and approximately 74% are seen once. Around 6.5% of the sample is held by the ten biggest clonotypes.

The cohort comprised some 680 healthy bone marrow donors. At the time of sampling, all cohort members were nominally healthy, though unrecorded immune exposures were likely present. The donor tested CMV seropositive, placing the donor among the 289 seropositive members of the cohort. Each donor provided a peripheral blood sample, and peripheral blood mononuclear cells were used for TCR beta sequencing. The Qiagen DNeasy Blood Extraction Kit was used to extract genomic DNA from the blood cell samples. Including the terminal cysteine and phenylalanine, the CDR3 comprises 15 residues. The retained sequence is limited to the CDR3, 45 bases, with the frame set at the first base. In the germline V gene, CDR1 corresponds to SGDLS and CDR2 to YYNGEE. Relative to germline, V is 0 bases shorter and J is 4 bases shorter, with 13 bases between their ends. Note on this clone: Its antigen is unknown. Base qualities are not recorded, but no much larger clone differs from it by a single base.

General findings and caveats noted by the study authors: An earlier analysis of approximately 600 of the donors showed that most TCR beta V segments appeared in productive rearrangements either about 87% or about 30% of the time, which broadly matched IMGT annotations. Across donors, most TCR sequences were observed very rarely, whereas some public TCRs were present in many individuals. A cluster of highly shared sequence variants was judged likely to represent a technical artifact of the sequencing pipeline. Strong co-occurrence of HLA alleles, especially DR and DQ, made assigning TCR associations to individual alleles difficult. Compared with equally common non-associated chains, HLA-associated TCR beta chains in a later analysis were more clonally expanded and had lower generation probabilities. Roughly uniform sequencing depth across donors was assumed in presence/absence analyses, although this assumption may not hold. Immune exposure information for the cohort was limited to CMV serostatus. According to the authors, the approach could potentially be generalized to other disease states and immunological phenotypes. A total of about 180 TCR beta chains were listed by the study as associated with cytomegalovirus. A later analysis reported that several top co-occurrence clusters appeared linked to parvovirus B19, influenza, CMV and Epstein-Barr virus. In a later analysis, the rate of TCR association differed among HLA loci, with DRB1 alleles having the most associated TCRs and HLA-C alleles having the fewest. Some IMGT-functional V segments, including TRBV6-2 and TRBV6-3, could not be told apart with the 87-base-pair reads, so those segments were excluded. A further reported finding was that TCR beta sequences accurately predicted the HLA-A and HLA-B alleles for most subjects in the first cohort. V-gene and J-gene trimming of TCR beta chains was associated with a missense DCLRE1C variant in a later genetic analysis, and the association was replicated in an independent cohort. Because counts were too low, seventeen rarely observed V segments, including chromosome 9 orphons, were excluded from the earlier analysis of 587 of the donors. Three of the identified cytomegalovirus-associated TCR beta chains were confirmed in vitro to be specific for cytomegalovirus antigens. Linkage disequilibrium might explain the correlated functional status among segregating V segments, but an unknown experimental factor could not be ruled out. Because HLA typing was unavailable for some donors at each locus, only the typed subset was used in association tests. Compared with the roughly 710-donor mean, donors in an Asian-associated ancestry cluster had fewer N-insertions in productive TCRs, according to a later genetic analysis. In a later analysis, 16,951 TCR beta sequences were associated with specific HLA alleles at a false discovery rate of 0.05. This cohort had only TCR beta chains sequenced, and the lack of alpha or paired-chain data limited which features could be detected. In both the original and validation cohorts, the classifier was reported to diagnose cytomegalovirus status with high specificity and sensitivity. According to a later analysis, most CMV-associated TCR beta chains appeared to be HLA-restricted, and the HLA associations seemed to be driven largely by CMV exposure.

The source is a woman in her 50s in good health and CMV-seropositive. Here the chain combines TRBV9 and TRBJ2-5; TRBD2 could be the D gene, as 6 bases match. Sequencing was performed on PBMCs. The DNA reads TGTGCCAGCAGCGTAGCACCACTAGCACGAGAGACCCAGTACTTC. Translation gives CASSVAPLARETQYF. The full variable domain, completed from the reference TRBV9 and TRBJ2-5 proteins outside the CDR3, reads DSGVTQTPKHLITATGQRVTLRCSPRSGDLSVYWYQQSLDQGLQFLIQYYNGEERAKGNILERFSAQQFPDLHSELNLSSLELGDSALYFCASSVAPLARETQYFGPGTRLLVL.